This TCR beta chain came from a study of CD8+CD57+ T cells in acquired aplastic anemia. Study in general: Across the sorted CD4+ and CD8+ cells, DNA amounts averaged around 3.2 ug.

According to the study, genomic DNA was the template for TCR beta VDJ and CDR3 profiling. In TCRdb, the reads were re-called with MiXCR into one record per CDR3 protein. Among approximately 180,000 distinct CDR3 sequences listed, roughly 60% were seen once. The CDR3 contains 15 residues. J gave up 0 bases and V 6 bases, and 6 bases lay outside the gene matches. Germline lookup yields CDR1 SNHLY and CDR2 FYNNEI. Concerning this clonotype: Its antigen is as yet unknown.

CD8+CD57+ cell expansion, shown by flow cytometry, had occurred in the patients selected for sequencing. When blood sampling took place, the patients had received no therapy. Study-level points and caveats: Patients and controls shared some 30 CD8+ CDR3 sequences. For CD8+ Simpson's diversity, patients and controls showed no significant difference.

The chain recombines TRBV2 with TRBJ2-3, with 7 nucleotides matching TRBD1. Sequencing was carried out using sorted CD4+, CD8+, or CD8+CD57+ T cells (not recorded which) from PBMCs. The source of this sequence is a human donor with aplastic anemia. CDR3 sequence reads: CASSQTGKSTDTQYF. Written as DNA, the CDR3 is TGTGCCAGCAGCCAGACAGGGAAGAGCACAGATACGCAGTATTTT.